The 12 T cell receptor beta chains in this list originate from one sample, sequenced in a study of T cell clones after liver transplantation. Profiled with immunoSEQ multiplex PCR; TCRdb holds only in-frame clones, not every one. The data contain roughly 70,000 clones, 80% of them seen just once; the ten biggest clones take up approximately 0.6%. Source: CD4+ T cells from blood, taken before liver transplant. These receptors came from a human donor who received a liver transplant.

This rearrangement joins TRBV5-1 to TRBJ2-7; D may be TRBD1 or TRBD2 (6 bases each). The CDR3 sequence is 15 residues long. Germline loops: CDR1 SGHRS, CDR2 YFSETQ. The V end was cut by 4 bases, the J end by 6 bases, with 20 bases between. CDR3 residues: CASSPTAGHPAEQYF. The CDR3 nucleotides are TGCGCCAGCAGCCCGACTGCGGGACACCCCGCCGAGCAGTACTTC.

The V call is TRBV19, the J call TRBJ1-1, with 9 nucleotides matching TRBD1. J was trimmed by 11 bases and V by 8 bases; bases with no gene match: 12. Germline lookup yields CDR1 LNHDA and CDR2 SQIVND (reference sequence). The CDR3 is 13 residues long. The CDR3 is CASLPVGDRAAFF. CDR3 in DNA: TGTGCCAGTCTCCCTGTCGGGGACAGGGCCGCTTTCTTT.

This chain's CDR3 is CASSSGTSGSGTQYF. The CDR3 DNA follows: TGTGCCAGCAGCTCCGGGACTAGCGGGAGCGGGACGCAGTATTTT. The genes are TRBV7-2 and TRBJ2-3, with TRBD2 matching 14 bases. Trimming cost V 4 bases and J 9 bases; bases outside gene matches: 6. Germline V gives CDR1 SGHTA, CDR2 FQGNSA. The CDR3 loop spans 15 amino acids.

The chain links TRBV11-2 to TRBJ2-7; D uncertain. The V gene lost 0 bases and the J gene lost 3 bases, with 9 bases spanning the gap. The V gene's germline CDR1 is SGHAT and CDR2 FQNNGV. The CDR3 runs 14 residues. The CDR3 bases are TGTGCCAGCAGCTTAGATACGCTTGACTACGAGCAGTACTTC. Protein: CASSLDTLDYEQYF.

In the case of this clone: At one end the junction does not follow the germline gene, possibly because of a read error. The CDR3 nucleotides are TGCGCCAGCAACCAATTCCTACCTGTCCTGGGCCCCTACGAGCAGTACTTC. It encodes CASNQFLPVLGPYEQYF. The chain couples TRBV4-1 to TRBJ2-7; D gene uncertain. The V gene's germline CDR1 is MGHRA and CDR2 YSYEKL. This CDR3 is 17 amino acids long.

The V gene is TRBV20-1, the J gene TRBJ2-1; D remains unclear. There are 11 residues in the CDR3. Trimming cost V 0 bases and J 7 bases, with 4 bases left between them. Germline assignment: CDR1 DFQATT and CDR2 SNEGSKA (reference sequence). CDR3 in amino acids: CSARDRNEQFF. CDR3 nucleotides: TGCAGTGCTAGAGATAGGAATGAGCAGTTCTTC.

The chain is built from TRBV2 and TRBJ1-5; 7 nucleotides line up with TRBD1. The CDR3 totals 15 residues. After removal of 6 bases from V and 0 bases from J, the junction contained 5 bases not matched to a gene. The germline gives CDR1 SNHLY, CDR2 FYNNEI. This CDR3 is CASRGQLYSNQPQHF. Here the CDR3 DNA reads TGTGCCAGCAGGGGACAGCTTTATAGCAATCAGCCCCAGCATTTT.

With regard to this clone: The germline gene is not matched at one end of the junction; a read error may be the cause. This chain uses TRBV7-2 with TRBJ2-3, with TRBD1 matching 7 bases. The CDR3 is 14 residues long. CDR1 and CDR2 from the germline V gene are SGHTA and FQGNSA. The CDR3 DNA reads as TGTGCCAGCAGCTGGACAGGTTTGGCAGATGCGCAGTATTTT. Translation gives CASSWTGLADAQYF.

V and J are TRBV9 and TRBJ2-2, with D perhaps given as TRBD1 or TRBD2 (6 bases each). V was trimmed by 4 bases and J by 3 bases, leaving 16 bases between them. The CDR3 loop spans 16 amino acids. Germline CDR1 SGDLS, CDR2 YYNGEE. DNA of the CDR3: TGTGCCAGCAGCCCTCGGGGGCTTAGAGACACCGGGGAGCTGTTTTTT. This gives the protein CASSPRGLRDTGELFF. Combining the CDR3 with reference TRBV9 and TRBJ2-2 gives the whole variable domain DSGVTQTPKHLITATGQRVTLRCSPRSGDLSVYWYQQSLDQGLQFLIQYYNGEERAKGNILERFSAQQFPDLHSELNLSSLELGDSALYFCASSPRGLRDTGELFFGEGSRLTVL.

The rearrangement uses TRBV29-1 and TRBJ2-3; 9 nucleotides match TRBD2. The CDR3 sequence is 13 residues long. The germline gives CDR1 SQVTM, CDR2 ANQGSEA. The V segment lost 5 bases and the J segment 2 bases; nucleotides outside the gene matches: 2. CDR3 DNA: TGCAGCGTTAGCGGGAGGACCACAGATACGCAGTATTTT. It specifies CSVSGRTTDTQYF.

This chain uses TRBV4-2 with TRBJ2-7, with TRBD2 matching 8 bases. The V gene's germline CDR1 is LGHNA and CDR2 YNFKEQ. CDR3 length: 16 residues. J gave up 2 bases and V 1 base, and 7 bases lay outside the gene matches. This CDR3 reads CASSQVTSGNPYEQYF. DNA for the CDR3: TGTGCCAGCAGCCAAGTAACTAGCGGAAATCCCTACGAGCAGTACTTC.

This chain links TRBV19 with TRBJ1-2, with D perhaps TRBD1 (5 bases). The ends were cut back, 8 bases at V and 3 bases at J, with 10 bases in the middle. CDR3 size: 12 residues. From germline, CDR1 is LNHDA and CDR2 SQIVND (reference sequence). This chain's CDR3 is CASRVGDYGYTF. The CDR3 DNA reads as TGTGCCAGTCGGGTAGGGGACTATGGCTACACCTTC.